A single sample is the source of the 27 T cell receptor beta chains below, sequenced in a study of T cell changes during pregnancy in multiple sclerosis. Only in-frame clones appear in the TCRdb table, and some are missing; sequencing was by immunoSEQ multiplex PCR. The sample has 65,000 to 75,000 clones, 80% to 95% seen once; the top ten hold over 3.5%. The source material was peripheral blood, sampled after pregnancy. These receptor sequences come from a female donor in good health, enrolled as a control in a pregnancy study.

CDR3 bases: TGTGCCAGTTCCCCCAACAGGGGGCGGCCTGGAAACACCATATATTTT. It is translated as CASSPNRGRPGNTIYF. The rearrangement links TRBV7-8 to TRBJ1-3; 9 positions agree with TRBD1. This CDR3 has 16 residues. Germline V lookup: CDR1 SGHVS, CDR2 FQNEAQ. J gave up 2 bases and V 9 bases, and 11 bases lay outside the gene matches. The variable domain in full, with the rest retrieved from reference TRBV7-8 and TRBJ1-3, is GAGVSQSPRYKVAKRGQDVALRCDPISGHVSLFWYQQALGQGPEFLTYFQNEAQLDKSGLPSDRFFAERPEGSVSTLKIQRTQQEDSAVYLCASSPNRGRPGNTIYFGEGSWLTVV.

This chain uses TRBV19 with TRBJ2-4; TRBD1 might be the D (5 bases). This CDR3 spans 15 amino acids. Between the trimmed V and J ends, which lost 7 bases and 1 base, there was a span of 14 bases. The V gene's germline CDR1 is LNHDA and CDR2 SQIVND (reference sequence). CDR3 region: CASKGEAGAKNIQYF. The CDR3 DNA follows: TGTGCCAGTAAAGGTGAAGCAGGGGCCAAAAACATTCAGTACTTC.

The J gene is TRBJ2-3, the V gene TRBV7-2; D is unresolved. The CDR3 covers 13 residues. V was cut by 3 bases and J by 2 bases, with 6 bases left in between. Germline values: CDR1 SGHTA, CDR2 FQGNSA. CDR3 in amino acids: CASSFLYTDTQYF. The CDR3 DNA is TGTGCCAGCAGCTTTCTCTACACAGATACGCAGTATTTT.

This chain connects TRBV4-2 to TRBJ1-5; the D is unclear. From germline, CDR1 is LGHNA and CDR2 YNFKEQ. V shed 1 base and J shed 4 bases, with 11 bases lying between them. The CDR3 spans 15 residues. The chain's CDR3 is CASSQGGVYNQPQHF. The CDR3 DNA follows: TGTGCCAGCAGCCAAGGCGGGGTCTATAATCAGCCCCAGCATTTT.

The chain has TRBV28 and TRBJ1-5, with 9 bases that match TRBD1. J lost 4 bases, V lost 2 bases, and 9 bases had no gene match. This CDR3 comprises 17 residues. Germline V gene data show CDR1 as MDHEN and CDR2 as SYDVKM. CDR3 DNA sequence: TGTGCCAGCAGTTTAACTCGGGACAGGGTTAGGAATCAGCCCCAGCATTTT. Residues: CASSLTRDRVRNQPQHF.

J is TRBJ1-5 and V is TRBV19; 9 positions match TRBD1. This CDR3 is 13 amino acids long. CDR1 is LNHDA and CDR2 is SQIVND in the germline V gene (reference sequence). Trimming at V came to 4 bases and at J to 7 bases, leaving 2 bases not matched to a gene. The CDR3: CASSRGQGQPQHF. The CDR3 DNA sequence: TGTGCCAGTAGTAGGGGACAGGGCCAGCCCCAGCATTTT.

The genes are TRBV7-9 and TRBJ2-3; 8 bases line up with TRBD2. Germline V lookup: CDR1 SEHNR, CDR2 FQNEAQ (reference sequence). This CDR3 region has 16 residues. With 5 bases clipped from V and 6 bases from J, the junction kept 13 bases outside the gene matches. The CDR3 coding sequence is TGTGCCAGCAGCCCGTTGGGGCGGGGGGTGTCGGATACGCAGTATTTT. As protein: CASSPLGRGVSDTQYF.

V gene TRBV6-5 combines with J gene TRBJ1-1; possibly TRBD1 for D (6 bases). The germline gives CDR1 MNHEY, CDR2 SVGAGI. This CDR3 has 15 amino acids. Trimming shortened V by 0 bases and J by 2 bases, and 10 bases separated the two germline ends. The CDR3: CASSYSWTDNTEAFF. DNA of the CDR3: TGTGCCAGCAGTTACTCCTGGACAGATAACACTGAAGCTTTCTTT.

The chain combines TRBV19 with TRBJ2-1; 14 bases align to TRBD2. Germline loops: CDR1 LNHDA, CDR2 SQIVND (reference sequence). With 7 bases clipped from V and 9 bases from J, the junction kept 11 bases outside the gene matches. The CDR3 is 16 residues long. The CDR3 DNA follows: TGTGCCAGTACCATGCCGGGACTAGCGGGAGTTGGTGAGCAGTTCTTC. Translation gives CASTMPGLAGVGEQFF.

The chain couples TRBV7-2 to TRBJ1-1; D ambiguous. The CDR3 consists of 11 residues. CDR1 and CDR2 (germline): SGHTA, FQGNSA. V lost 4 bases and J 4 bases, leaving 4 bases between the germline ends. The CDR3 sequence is CASSSLTEAFF. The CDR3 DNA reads TGTGCCAGCAGCTCTCTCACTGAAGCTTTCTTT.

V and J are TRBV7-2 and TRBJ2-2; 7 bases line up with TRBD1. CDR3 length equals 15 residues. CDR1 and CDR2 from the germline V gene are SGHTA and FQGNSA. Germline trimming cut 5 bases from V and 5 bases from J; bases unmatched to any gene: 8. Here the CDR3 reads CASSINRGVTGELFF. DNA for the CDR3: TGTGCCAGCAGCATCAACAGGGGAGTAACCGGGGAGCTGTTTTTT.

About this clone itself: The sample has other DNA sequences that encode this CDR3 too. The CDR3, as DNA: TGCGCCAGCAGCGCAGACAGGGGTGAAGAAAAACTGTTTTTT. This translates into CASSADRGEEKLFF. The chain carries TRBV5-1 and TRBJ1-4; 8 bases match TRBD1. The CDR3 is 14 residues long. CDR1 SGHRS and CDR2 YFSETQ come from the germline V gene. The ends lost 4 bases at V and 8 bases at J; junction bases unmatched: 7.

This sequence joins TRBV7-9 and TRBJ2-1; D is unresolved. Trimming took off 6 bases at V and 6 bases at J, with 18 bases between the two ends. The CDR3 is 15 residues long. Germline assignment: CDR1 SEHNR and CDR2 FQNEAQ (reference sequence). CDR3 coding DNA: TGTGCCAGCAGAGTCGCGGAAGTTCGATTCAATGAGCAGTTCTTC. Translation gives CASRVAEVRFNEQFF.

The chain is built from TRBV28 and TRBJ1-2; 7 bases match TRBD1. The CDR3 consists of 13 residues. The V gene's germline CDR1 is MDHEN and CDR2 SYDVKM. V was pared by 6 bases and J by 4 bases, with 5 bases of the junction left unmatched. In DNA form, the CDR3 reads TGTGCCAGCAGCTGGGGACAGTCCTATGGCTACACCTTC. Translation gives CASSWGQSYGYTF.

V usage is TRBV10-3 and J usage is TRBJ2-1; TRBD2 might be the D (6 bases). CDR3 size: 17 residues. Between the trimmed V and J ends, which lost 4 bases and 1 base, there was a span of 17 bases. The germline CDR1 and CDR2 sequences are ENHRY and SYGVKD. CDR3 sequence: CAISGTQAGISYNEQFF. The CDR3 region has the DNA TGTGCCATCAGTGGGACCCAGGCGGGGATTTCCTACAATGAGCAGTTCTTC.

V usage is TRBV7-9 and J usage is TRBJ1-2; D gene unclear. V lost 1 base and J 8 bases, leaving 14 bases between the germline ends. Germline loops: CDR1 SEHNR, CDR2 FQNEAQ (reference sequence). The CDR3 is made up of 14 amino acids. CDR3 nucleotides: TGTGCCAGCAGCTTAGTTGAGGGAATAAGGGGCTACACCTTC. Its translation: CASSLVEGIRGYTF.

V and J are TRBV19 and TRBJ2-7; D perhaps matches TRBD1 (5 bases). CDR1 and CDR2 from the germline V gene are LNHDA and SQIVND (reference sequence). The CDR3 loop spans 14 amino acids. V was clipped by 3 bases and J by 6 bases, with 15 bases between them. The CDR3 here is CASSMQGSGIEQYF. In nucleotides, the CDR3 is TGTGCCAGTAGTATGCAGGGATCAGGGATCGAGCAGTACTTC.

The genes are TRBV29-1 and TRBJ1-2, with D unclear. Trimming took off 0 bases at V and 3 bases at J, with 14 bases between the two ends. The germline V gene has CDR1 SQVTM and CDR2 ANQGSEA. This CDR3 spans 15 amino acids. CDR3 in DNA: TGCAGCGTTGAAGACCGAAGAGGGTTCCACTATGGCTACACCTTC. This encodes CSVEDRRGFHYGYTF.

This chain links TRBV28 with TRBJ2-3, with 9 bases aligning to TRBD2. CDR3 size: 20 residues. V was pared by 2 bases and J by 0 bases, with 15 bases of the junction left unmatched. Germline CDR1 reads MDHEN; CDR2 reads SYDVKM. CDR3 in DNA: TGTGCCAGCAGTTTACGAGCCGGGGTTCTAGCGGGAACTAGCACAGATACGCAGTATTTT. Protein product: CASSLRAGVLAGTSTDTQYF.

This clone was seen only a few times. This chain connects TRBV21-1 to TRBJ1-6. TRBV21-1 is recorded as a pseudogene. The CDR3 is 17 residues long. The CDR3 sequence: CAFSRAFLPPVNSPLHF. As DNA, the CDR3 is TGTGCCTTCTCGAGGGCTTTCCTCCCACCGGTTAATTCACCCCTCCACTTT.

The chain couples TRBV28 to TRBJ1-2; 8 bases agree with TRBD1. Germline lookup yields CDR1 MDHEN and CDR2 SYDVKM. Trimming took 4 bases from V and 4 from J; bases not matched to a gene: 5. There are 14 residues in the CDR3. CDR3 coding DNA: TGTGCCAGCAGTTACGGGACAGGCCTCTATGGCTACACCTTC. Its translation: CASSYGTGLYGYTF.

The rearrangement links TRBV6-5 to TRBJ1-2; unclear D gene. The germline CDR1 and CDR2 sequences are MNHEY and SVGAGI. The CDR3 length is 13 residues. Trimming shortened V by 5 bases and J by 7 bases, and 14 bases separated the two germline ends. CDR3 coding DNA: TGTGCCAGCAGTCCCGGGATCGAGGGTGGCTACACCTTC. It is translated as CASSPGIEGGYTF.

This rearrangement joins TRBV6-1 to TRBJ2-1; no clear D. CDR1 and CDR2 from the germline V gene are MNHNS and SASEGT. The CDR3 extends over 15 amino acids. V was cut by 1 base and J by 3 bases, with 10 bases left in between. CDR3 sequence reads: CASSEVGLHYNEQFF. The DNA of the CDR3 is TGTGCCAGCAGTGAAGTCGGTCTCCACTACAATGAGCAGTTCTTC.

The chain's CDR3 is CASSFRDFSYNEQFF. CDR3 coding DNA: TGCGCCAGCAGCTTCCGGGACTTCTCCTACAATGAGCAGTTCTTC. This chain links TRBV5-1 with TRBJ2-1, with D perhaps matching TRBD2 (6 bases). This CDR3 is built from 15 residues. V lost 2 bases and J lost 0, with 9 bases in between. CDR1 and CDR2 (germline): SGHRS, YFSETQ.

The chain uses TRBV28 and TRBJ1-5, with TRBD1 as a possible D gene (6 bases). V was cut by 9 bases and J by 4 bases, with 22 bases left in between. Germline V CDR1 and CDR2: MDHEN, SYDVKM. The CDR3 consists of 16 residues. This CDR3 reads CASQGAGGPHNQPQHF. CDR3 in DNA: TGTGCCAGTCAGGGTGCCGGGGGGCCACATAATCAGCCCCAGCATTTT.

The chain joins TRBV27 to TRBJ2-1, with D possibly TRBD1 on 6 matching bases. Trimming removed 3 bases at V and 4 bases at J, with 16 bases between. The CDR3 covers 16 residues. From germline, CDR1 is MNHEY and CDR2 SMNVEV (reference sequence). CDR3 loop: CASSFQQGRVYNEQFF. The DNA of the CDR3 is TGTGCCAGCAGTTTCCAACAGGGACGGGTATACAATGAGCAGTTCTTC.

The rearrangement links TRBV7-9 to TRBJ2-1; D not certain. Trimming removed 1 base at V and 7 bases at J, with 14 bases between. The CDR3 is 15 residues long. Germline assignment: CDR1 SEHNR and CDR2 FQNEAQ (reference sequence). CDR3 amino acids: CASSLESGIPNEQFF. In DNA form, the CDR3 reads TGTGCCAGCAGCTTAGAGTCAGGCATCCCAAATGAGCAGTTCTTC.